The 5 T cell receptor beta chains in this list originate from one sample, sequenced in a study of PD-1 blockade in mismatch repair-deficient tumors. Generated by immunoSEQ multiplex PCR, the TCRdb table keeps only in-frame clones and is missing some. Of 95,000 to 150,000 clones listed, about 86% are singletons. Sequencing used peripheral blood, obtained 44 weeks after starting pembrolizumab. The receptors were sampled from an adult with mismatch repair-deficient cancer.

This chain connects TRBV30 to TRBJ2-3; a weak D match, TRBD1 (6 bases). CDR3 length: 14 residues. Per the germline V gene, CDR1 is GTSNPN and CDR2 is SVGIG (reference sequence). Trimming took 2 bases from V and 3 from J, leaving 12 bases between them. CDR3 loop: CAWSTGQGTDTQYF. CDR3 in DNA: TGTGCCTGGAGTACAGGGCAGGGAACAGATACGCAGTATTTT.

The CDR3 sequence is CSVLYSGVYNEQFF. DNA of the CDR3: TGCAGCGTTTTATACAGCGGAGTTTACAATGAGCAGTTCTTC. The chain joins TRBV29-1 to TRBJ2-1, with D maybe TRBD2 (5 bases). The CDR3 length is 14 residues. Trimming took 5 bases from V and 4 from J, leaving 15 bases between them. In germline, CDR1 is SQVTM, CDR2 ANQGSEA.

The V and J genes are TRBV27 and TRBJ1-1; weak D call: TRBD1 (5 bases). The CDR3 is 13 residues long. The germline V gene has CDR1 MNHEY and CDR2 SMNVEV (reference sequence). V dropped 5 bases and J dropped 3 bases, with 10 bases sitting between them. The CDR3 reads CASSQVGDTEAFF. The CDR3 nucleotides read TGTGCCAGCAGTCAAGTAGGGGACACTGAAGCTTTCTTT.

This chain's CDR3 is CASSPGQVQETQYF. For the CDR3, the DNA is TGCGCCAGCAGCCCGGGACAGGTCCAAGAGACCCAGTACTTC. The chain recombines TRBV5-1 with TRBJ2-5, with 8 bases matching TRBD1. The CDR3 has 14 residues. Germline V gene data show CDR1 as SGHRS and CDR2 as YFSETQ. With 4 bases clipped from V and 1 base from J, the junction kept 3 bases outside the gene matches.

The CDR3 sequence: CASSGPAGLSSYEQYF. The CDR3 DNA sequence: TGTGCCAGCAGTGGCCCCGCAGGGTTGAGCTCCTACGAGCAGTACTTC. J is TRBJ2-7 and V is TRBV6-1; D possibly corresponds to TRBD1 (5 bases). CDR3 length: 16 amino acids. V was clipped by 4 bases and J by 0 bases, with 16 bases between them. Germline V gene sequence: CDR1 MNHNS, CDR2 SASEGT.